This is a list of T cell receptor beta chains from one sample in a study of T cell clonotyping in hematopoietic cell transplantation. The assay was immunoSEQ multiplex PCR, and TCRdb's table has in-frame clones only and misses some. The profile shows fewer than 15,000 clones, under 55% of them singletons. The sequenced sample was peripheral blood mononuclear cells. These receptors originate from a middle-aged man in good health. Some clones in this sample may be carry-over from other donors' samples. Both conserved end residues are part of each CDR3. The D gene is left open where the match is weak. Size is omitted from some rows. Given values are once, few, many or a class for expanded clones.

size	V	J	D	CDR3	DNA
.	TRBV19	TRBJ2-7	TRBD1	CASSPTGGEQYF	TGTGCCAGTAGTCCTACAGGGGGGGAGCAGTACTTC
once	TRBV4-1	TRBJ2-7	TRBD2	CASSQDRASGSYEQYF	TGCGCCAGCAGCCAAGATCGGGCTAGCGGATCCTACGAGCAGTACTTC
medium-sized	TRBV15	TRBJ1-2	.	CATSRDKGTDYGYTF	TGTGCCACCAGCAGAGATAAGGGGACGGACTATGGCTACACCTTC
.	TRBV10-1	TRBJ2-1	TRBD2	CAPPPGLAGDEQFF	TGCGCCCCCCCGCCGGGACTAGCGGGCGATGAGCAGTTCTTC
.	TRBV6-5	TRBJ1-2	.	CASSSQGFKKGYTF	TGTGCCAGCAGCTCCCAGGGGTTTAAGAAGGGCTACACCTTC
.	TRBV5-6	TRBJ2-5	.	CASGLGQIETQYF	TGTGCCAGCGGCTTGGGCCAAATTGAGACCCAGTACTTC
.	TRBV5-1	TRBJ2-7	.	CASSLGQGLYEQYF	TGCGCCAGCAGCTTAGGGCAGGGGCTGTACGAGCAGTACTTC
.	TRBV10-3	TRBJ1-2	TRBD1	CAINGQGSGGYTF	TGTGCCATCAACGGACAGGGTTCGGGGGGCTACACCTTC
few	TRBV6-1	TRBJ1-2	.	CASSFEGRYGYTF	TGTGCCAGCAGTTTCGAGGGGCGCTATGGCTACACCTTC
.	TRBV6-5	TRBJ2-3	.	CASRTNTDTQYF	TGTGCCAGCAGAACAAACACAGATACGCAGTATTTT
.	TRBV4-2	TRBJ1-4	.	CASSPDSGRSTNEKLFF	TGTGCCAGCAGCCCAGACTCAGGCAGATCAACTAATGAAAAACTGTTTTTT
.	TRBV10-3	TRBJ2-1	TRBD1	CAIHPGTGDRHEQFF	TGTGCCATCCACCCGGGGACAGGGGACCGTCATGAGCAGTTCTTC
.	TRBV6-5	TRBJ2-7	.	CASSRRTDSYEQYF	TGTGCCAGCAGTCGGAGGACCGACTCCTACGAGCAGTACTTC
.	TRBV28	TRBJ2-7	.	CASSLRDIRWSEQYF	TGTGCCAGCAGTTTAAGGGACATTCGATGGAGCGAGCAGTACTTC
few	TRBV7-8	TRBJ2-7	.	CASSLRSRYEQYF	TGTGCCAGCAGCTTAAGGTCTAGGTACGAGCAGTACTTC
.	TRBV28	TRBJ1-1	.	CASSPLNTEAFF	TGTGCCAGCAGCCCCTTGAACACTGAAGCTTTCTTT
.	TRBV5-6	TRBJ1-5	.	CASSQKDTALPSNQPQHF	TGTGCCAGCAGCCAGAAAGATACGGCCCTCCCAAGCAATCAGCCCCAGCATTTT
.	TRBV30	TRBJ1-1	.	CAWSYVGGAEAFF	TGTGCCTGGAGTTATGTGGGGGGGGCTGAAGCTTTCTTT
few	TRBV4-1	TRBJ1-1	.	CASSRQENTEAFF	TGCGCCAGCAGCCGACAGGAGAACACTGAAGCTTTCTTT
.	TRBV9	TRBJ2-3	.	CASSVEGHPSTDTQYF	TGTGCCAGCAGCGTAGAAGGACACCCTAGCACAGATACGCAGTATTTT
.	TRBV30	TRBJ1-4	TRBD1	CAWSVSGGTGGEKLFF	TGTGCCTGGAGTGTGTCGGGGGGGACAGGGGGTGAAAAACTGTTTTTT
.	TRBV30	TRBJ2-7	TRBD1	CALEGQGQHEQYF	TGTGCCCTGGAGGGACAGGGGCAACACGAGCAGTACTTC
few	TRBV27	TRBJ2-7	.	CASSLSGLLSYEQYF	TGTGCCAGCAGTTTATCGGGACTTCTCTCCTACGAGCAGTACTTC
once	TRBV5-1	TRBJ1-1	.	CASSLRPNTEAFF	TGCGCCAGCAGCTTAAGGCCGAACACTGAAGCTTTCTTT
.	TRBV9	TRBJ1-1	.	CASSVVSGGWNTEAFF	TGTGCCAGCAGCGTAGTGTCAGGAGGTTGGAACACTGAAGCTTTCTTT
medium-sized	TRBV6-5	TRBJ2-7	TRBD2	CASSYSTSGPYEQYF	TGTGCCAGCAGTTACTCTACTAGCGGGCCCTACGAGCAGTACTTC
few	TRBV7-9	TRBJ1-2	TRBD1	CASTRQGASYGYTF	TGTGCCAGCACCAGACAGGGGGCGAGCTATGGCTACACCTTC
few	TRBV6-4	TRBJ2-1	TRBD2	CASSERENNEQFF	TGTGCCAGCAGTGAGCGGGAGAACAATGAGCAGTTCTTC
.	TRBV6-5	TRBJ2-1	TRBD2	CASSSGGLSEQFF	TGTGCCAGCAGTAGCGGGGGGTTGAGTGAGCAGTTCTTC
few	TRBV6-1	TRBJ2-2	.	CASSLTRVGELFF	TGTGCCAGCAGCCTCACTAGGGTCGGGGAGCTGTTTTTT
.	TRBV27	TRBJ1-2	.	CASSSMLGRNYGYTF	TGTGCCAGCAGCTCTATGCTAGGGCGTAACTATGGCTACACCTTC
few	TRBV19	TRBJ2-7	TRBD2	CASSFGRAYGEQYF	TGTGCCAGTAGTTTCGGGAGGGCCTACGGCGAGCAGTACTTC
few	TRBV6-5	TRBJ2-7	.	CASTKSSSYEQYF	TGTGCCAGCACCAAATCAAGCTCCTACGAGCAGTACTTC